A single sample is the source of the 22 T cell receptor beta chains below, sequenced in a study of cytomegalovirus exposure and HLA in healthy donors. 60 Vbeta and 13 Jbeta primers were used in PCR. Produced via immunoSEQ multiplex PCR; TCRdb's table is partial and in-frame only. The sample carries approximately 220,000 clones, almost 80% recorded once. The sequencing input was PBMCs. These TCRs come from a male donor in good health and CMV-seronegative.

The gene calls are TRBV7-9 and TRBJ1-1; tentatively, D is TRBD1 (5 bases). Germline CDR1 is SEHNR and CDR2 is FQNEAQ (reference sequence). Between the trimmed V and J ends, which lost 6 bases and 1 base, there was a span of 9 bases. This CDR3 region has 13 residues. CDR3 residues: CASSITGNTEAFF. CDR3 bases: TGTGCCAGCAGTATCACAGGGAACACTGAAGCTTTCTTT.

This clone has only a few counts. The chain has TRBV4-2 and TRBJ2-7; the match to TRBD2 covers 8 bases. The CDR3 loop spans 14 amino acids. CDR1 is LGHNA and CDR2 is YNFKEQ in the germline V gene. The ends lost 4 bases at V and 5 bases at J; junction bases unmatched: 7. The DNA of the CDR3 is TGTGCCAGCAGCCTCGTAGCGGGAACCAACGAGCAGTACTTC. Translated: CASSLVAGTNEQYF.

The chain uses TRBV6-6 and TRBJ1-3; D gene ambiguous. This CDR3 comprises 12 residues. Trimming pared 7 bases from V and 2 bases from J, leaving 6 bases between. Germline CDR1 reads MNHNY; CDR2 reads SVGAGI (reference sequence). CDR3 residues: CASTPAGNTIYF. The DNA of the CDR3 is TGTGCCAGCACCCCAGCTGGAAACACCATATATTTT.

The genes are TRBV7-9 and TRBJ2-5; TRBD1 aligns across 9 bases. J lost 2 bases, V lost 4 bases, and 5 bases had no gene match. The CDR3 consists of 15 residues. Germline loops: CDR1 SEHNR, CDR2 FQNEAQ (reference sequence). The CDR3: CASSSYRGLQETQYF. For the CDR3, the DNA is TGTGCCAGCAGCTCATACAGGGGGCTTCAAGAGACCCAGTACTTC.

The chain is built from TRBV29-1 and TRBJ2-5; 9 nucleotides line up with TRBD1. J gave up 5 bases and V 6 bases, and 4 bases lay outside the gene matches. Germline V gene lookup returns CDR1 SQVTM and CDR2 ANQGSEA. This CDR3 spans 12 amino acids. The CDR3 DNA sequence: TGCAGCGTCAGGACAGGGGACGAGACCCAGTACTTC. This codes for CSVRTGDETQYF.

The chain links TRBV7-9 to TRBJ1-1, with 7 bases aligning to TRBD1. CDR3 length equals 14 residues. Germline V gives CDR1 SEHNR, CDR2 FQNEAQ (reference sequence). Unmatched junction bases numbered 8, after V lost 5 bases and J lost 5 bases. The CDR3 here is CASSETTGRTEAFF. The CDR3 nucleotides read TGTGCCAGCAGCGAGACGACAGGGCGGACTGAAGCTTTCTTT.

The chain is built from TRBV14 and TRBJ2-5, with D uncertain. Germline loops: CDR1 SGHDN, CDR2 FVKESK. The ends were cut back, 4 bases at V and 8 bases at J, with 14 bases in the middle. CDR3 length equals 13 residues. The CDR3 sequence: CASSPREWSTQYF. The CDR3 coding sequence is TGTGCCAGCAGCCCCCGAGAGTGGTCAACCCAGTACTTC.

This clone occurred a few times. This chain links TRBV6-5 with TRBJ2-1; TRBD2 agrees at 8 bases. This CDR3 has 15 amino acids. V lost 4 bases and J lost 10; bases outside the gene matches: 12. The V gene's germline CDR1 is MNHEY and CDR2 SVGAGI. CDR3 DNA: TGTGCCAGCAGTTTGACGGGGGGGGCGAAGGGCGAGCAGTTCTTC. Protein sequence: CASSLTGGAKGEQFF.

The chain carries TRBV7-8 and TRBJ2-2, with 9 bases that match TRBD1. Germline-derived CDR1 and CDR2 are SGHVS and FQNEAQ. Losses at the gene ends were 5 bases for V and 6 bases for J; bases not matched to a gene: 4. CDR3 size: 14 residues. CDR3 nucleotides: TGTGCCAGCAGCCTACAGGGGGCAGCCGGGGAGCTGTTTTTT. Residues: CASSLQGAAGELFF.

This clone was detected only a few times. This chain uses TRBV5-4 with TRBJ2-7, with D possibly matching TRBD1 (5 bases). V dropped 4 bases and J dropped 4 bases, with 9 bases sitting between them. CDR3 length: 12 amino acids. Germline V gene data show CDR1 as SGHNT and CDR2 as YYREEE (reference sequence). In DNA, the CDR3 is TGTGCCAGCAGCCCGGACAATTACGAGCAGTACTTC. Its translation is CASSPDNYEQYF.

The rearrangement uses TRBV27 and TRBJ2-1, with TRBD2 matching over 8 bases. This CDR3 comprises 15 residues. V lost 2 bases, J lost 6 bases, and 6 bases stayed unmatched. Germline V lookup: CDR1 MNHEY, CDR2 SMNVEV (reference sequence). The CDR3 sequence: CASSLTGGAVNEQFF. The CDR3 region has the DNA TGTGCCAGCAGTTTAACCGGGGGGGCCGTCAATGAGCAGTTCTTC.

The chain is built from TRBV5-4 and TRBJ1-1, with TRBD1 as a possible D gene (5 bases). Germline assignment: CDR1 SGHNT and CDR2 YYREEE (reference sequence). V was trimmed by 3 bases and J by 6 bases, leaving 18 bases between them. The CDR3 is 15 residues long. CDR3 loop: CASSWGVWGDSEAFF. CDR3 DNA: TGTGCCAGCAGCTGGGGGGTGTGGGGAGACTCTGAAGCTTTCTTT.

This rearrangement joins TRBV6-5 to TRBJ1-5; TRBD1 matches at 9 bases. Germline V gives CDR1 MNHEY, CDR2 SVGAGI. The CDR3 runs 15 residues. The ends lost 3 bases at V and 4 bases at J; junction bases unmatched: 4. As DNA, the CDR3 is TGTGCCAGCAGTTATGGGACAGGGCAGAATCAGCCCCAGCATTTT. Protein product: CASSYGTGQNQPQHF.

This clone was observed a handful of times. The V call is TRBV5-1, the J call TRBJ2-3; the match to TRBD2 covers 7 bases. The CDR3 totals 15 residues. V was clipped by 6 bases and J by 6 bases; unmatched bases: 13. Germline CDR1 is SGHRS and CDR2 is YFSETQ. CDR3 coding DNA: TGCGCCAGCAAGCCTACACCCAAGGGAGGGGATACGCAGTATTTT. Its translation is CASKPTPKGGDTQYF.

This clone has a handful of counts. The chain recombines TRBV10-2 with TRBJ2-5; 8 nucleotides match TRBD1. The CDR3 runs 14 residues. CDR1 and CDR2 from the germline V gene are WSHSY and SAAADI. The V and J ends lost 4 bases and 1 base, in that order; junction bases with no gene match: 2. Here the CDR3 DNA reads TGCGCCAGCAGTGGAACAGGGGGCCAAGAGACCCAGTACTTC. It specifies CASSGTGGQETQYF.

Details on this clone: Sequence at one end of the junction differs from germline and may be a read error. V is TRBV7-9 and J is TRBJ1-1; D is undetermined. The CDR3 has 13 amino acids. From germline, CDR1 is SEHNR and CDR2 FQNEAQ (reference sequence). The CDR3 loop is CSSSPWENAEAFF. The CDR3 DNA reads TGTTCCAGCAGCCCATGGGAGAATGCTGAAGCTTTCTTT.

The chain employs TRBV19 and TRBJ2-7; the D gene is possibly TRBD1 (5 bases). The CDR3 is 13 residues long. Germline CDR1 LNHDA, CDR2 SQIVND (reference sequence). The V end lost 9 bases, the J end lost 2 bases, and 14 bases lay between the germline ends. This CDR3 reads CASSRAYTYEQYF. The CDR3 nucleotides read TGTGCCAGCTCCAGGGCCTATACCTACGAGCAGTACTTC.

The CDR3 DNA is TGTGCCAGCAGGGGGGCCGTCAATCAGCCCCAGCATTTT. Its translation is CASRGAVNQPQHF. This rearrangement joins TRBV6-1 to TRBJ1-5, with a weak D call TRBD1 (6 bases). CDR1 and CDR2 from the germline V gene are MNHNS and SASEGT. The CDR3 runs 13 residues. Trimming removed 6 bases from V and 3 bases from J, with 9 bases in between.

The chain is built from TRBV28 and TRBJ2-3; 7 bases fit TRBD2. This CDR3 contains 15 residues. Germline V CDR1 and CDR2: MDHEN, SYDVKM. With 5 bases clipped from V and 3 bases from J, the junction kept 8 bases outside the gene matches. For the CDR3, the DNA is TGTGCCAGCAGTAAGCGGGGTGGAGGGACAGATACGCAGTATTTT. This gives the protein CASSKRGGGTDTQYF.

CDR3 DNA sequence: TGTGCCAGCAGCCCCCGGGACAGGGCCATAAATTCACCCCTCCACTTT. It specifies CASSPRDRAINSPLHF. This chain uses TRBV7-6 with TRBJ1-6; 9 positions agree with TRBD1. Trimming at V came to 5 bases and at J to 7 bases, leaving 9 bases not matched to a gene. Germline CDR1 SGHVS, CDR2 FNYEAQ. The CDR3 consists of 16 residues.

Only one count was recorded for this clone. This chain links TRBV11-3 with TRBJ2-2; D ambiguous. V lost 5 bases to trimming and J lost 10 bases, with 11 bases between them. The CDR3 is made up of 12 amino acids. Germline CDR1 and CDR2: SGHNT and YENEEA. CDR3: CASSPGGAELFF. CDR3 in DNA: TGTGCCAGCAGCCCCGGTGGAGCGGAGCTGTTTTTT.

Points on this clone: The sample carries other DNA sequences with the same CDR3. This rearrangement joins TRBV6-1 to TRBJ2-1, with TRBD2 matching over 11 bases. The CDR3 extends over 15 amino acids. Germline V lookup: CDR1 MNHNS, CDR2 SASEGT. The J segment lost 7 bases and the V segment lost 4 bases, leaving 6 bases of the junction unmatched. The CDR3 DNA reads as TGTGCCAGCAGTGTCCTAGCGGGGGGCCCGAATGAGCAGTTCTTC. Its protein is CASSVLAGGPNEQFF.